This TCR beta chain is from a study of tumor and adjacent non-tumor tissue in lung cancer. At the level of the study: Patients comprised about a dozen adenocarcinoma, a couple of squamous cell carcinoma and 1 small cell lung cancer. Study results and caveats: Tumor tissue had significantly higher TCR diversity than normal lung. In normal lung, the top 100 clones were significantly more dominant than in tumor.

The template was RNA from unsorted bulk tissue. Chemotherapy-naive patients with new lung cancer underwent thoracic surgery in China, August–late 2014. Details on this clonotype: Its specificity is not known.

The library came from three nested PCR rounds adapted from ARM-PCR protocols. TCRdb re-called the multiplex PCR reads with MiXCR, one entry per CDR3 protein. Here the sample spans about 110,000 distinct CDR3 sequences, around 80% being singletons. CDR1 ENHRY and CDR2 SYGVKD come from the germline V gene. Trimming took 7 bases from V and 3 from J, leaving 12 bases between them. The CDR3 length is 13 residues. The chain uses TRBV10-3 and TRBJ1-1, with D possibly being TRBD1 (5 bases). What was sequenced was lung tumor tissue. This clonotype was sampled from an older woman with non-small cell lung cancer. As DNA, the CDR3 is TGTGCCATCACCGAGGGCAGGGACACTGAAGCTTTCTTT. It encodes CAITEGRDTEAFF.